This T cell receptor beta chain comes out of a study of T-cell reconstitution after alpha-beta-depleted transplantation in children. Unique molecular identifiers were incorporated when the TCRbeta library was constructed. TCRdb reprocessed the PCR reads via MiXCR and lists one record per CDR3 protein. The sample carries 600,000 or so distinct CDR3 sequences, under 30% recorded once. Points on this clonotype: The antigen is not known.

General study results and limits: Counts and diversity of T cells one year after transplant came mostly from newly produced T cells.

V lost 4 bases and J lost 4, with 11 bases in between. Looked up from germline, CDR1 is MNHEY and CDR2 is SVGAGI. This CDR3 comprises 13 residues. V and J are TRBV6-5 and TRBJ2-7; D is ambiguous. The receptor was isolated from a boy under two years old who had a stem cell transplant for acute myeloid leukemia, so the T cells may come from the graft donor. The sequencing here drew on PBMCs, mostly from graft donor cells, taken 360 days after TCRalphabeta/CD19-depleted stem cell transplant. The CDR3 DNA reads TGTGCCAGCAGTTCCAGAGCCTTATACGAGCAGTACGTC. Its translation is CASSSRALYEQYV.